These T cell receptor beta chains were read from a single sample in a study of post-analysis software for immune sequencing data. TCRdb reanalysed the PCR reads using MiXCR and keeps one entry per CDR3 protein. The sample holds about 820,000 distinct CDR3 sequences, 53% seen once. Specimen: blood. Every receptor here comes from a girl aged 10 to 17 with multiple sclerosis. CDR3s leave out the opening cysteine and the closing phenylalanine or tryptophan.

j_gene | v_gene | CDR3aa
TRBJ2-5 | TRBV15 | ATSWSGGWETQY
TRBJ2-7 | TRBV29-1 | SVRGRMTYEQY
TRBJ1-1 | TRBV10-3 | AISAMGQLNTEAF
TRBJ1-2 | TRBV12-3/TRBV12-4 | ASSFGVANYGYT
TRBJ2-7 | TRBV5-1 | AGSLLGSYEQY
. | TRBV7-2 | ASSFSRLAGGPGGTYEQY
TRBJ1-2 | TRBV5-1 | ASSLDPTANYGYT
TRBJ2-4 | TRBV15 | ATSRDPGTAKNIQY
TRBJ2-7 | TRBV20-1 | SATGGISEQY
TRBJ2-7 | TRBV10-2 | ASRKGQGALYEQY
TRBJ1-1 | TRBV5-1 | ASSLLVGTGTMNTEAF